The rows below give T cell receptor beta chains drawn from one sample of a study of beta chain features in type 1 diabetes. TCRdb's copy holds only in-frame clones and misses some; the assay was immunoSEQ multiplex PCR. Among roughly 38,000 clones, over 50% were seen once, and the ten largest hold about 1.6%. Sequencing was done on a sample of Tregs from blood. The source of these receptors is a man under 40 with type 1 diabetes. Some clones in this sample may be carry-over from other donors' samples. Each CDR3 is given with its conserved first and last residue. D genes are given only for firm matches. Clone size is given for some rows only: seen once, a few or many times, or a class if the clone is expanded.

D gene,V gene,J gene,clone size,CDR3 DNA,CDR3 protein
TRBD1,TRBV2,TRBJ2-7,.,TGTGCCAGCAGTGAAGGATGGACAGGGGGAGCCTACGAGCAGTACTTC,CASSEGWTGGAYEQYF
TRBD2,TRBV19,TRBJ2-1,.,TGTGCCAGTAGTATAGGCGGGGGTTACTCCTACAATGAGCAGTTCTTC,CASSIGGGYSYNEQFF
.,TRBV10-3,TRBJ2-7,.,TGTGCCATCAGGAGACAAGACTACGAGCAGTACTTC,CAIRRQDYEQYF
TRBD1,TRBV25-1,TRBJ1-5,.,TGTGCCAGCAGCGCCGGGACAGGGGGCAGAAGCAATCAGCCCCAGCATTTT,CASSAGTGGRSNQPQHF
.,TRBV5-6,TRBJ2-5,.,TGTGCCAGCAGCTTGGACGGCGGAAATAAAGAGACCCAGTACTTC,CASSLDGGNKETQYF
.,TRBV29-1,TRBJ2-3,.,TGCAGCGTTGGACAAACTAGCACAGATACGCAGTATTTT,CSVGQTSTDTQYF
.,TRBV7-9,TRBJ1-1,.,TGTGCCAGCAGCCAAAATCCTCGGAGACGAGGGTACACTGAAGCTTTCTTT,CASSQNPRRRGYTEAFF
TRBD2,TRBV7-9,TRBJ2-7,few,TGTGCCAGCAGCCTGACTAGCGGGGGGCTCTACGAGCAGTACTTC,CASSLTSGGLYEQYF
TRBD1,TRBV19,TRBJ1-2,.,TGTGCCACCCGACAGGGAGACTATGGCTACACCTTC,CATRQGDYGYTF
TRBD2,TRBV10-3,TRBJ2-1,.,TGTGCCATCAGTGAATGGCGGGGGGCCACATCCTACAATGAGCAGTTCTTC,CAISEWRGATSYNEQFF
.,TRBV6-6,TRBJ1-1,once,TGTGCCACCGGAATACAGGGGAACACTGAAGCTTTCTTT,CATGIQGNTEAFF
.,TRBV18,TRBJ1-5,.,TGTGCCAGCTCACTCCGACCCCGGGTCGGGCAGCCCCAGCATTTT,CASSLRPRVGQPQHF
TRBD2,TRBV2,TRBJ2-7,.,TGTGCCAGCAGTGACACTAGCGGGGTATCCTACGAGCAGTACTTC,CASSDTSGVSYEQYF
.,TRBV9,TRBJ2-2,once,TGTGCCAGCAGCGTAGCTTGGGGCGCGAGGACCGGGGAGCTGTTTTTT,CASSVAWGARTGELFF
TRBD2,TRBV19,TRBJ2-3,.,TGTGCCAGTAGGATCGGGGGGCCGGGGGGGGATACGCAGTATTTT,CASRIGGPGGDTQYF
.,TRBV21-1,TRBJ1-5,few,TGTGCCAGCAGGGCGGGGAATCAGCCCCAGCATTTT,CASRAGNQPQHF
TRBD1,TRBV18,TRBJ1-4,.,TGTGCCAGCTCGCCGACAGGGGATAATGAAAAACTGTTTTTT,CASSPTGDNEKLFF
.,TRBV6-5,TRBJ2-3,few,TGTGCCAGCACTCGGGGATCTAGCACAGATACGCAGTATTTT,CASTRGSSTDTQYF
TRBD1,TRBV29-1,TRBJ2-3,.,TGCAGCGCAATCCGGGACAGGGCCCTAGATACGCAGTATTTT,CSAIRDRALDTQYF
.,TRBV20-1,TRBJ2-3,.,TGCAGTGCTGCGGCCGCAGATACGCAGTATTTT,CSAAAADTQYF
TRBD1,TRBV7-9,TRBJ2-2,.,TGTGCCAGCAGCTCCGGACAGGGTGGCACCGGGGAGCTGTTTTTT,CASSSGQGGTGELFF
.,TRBV5-1,TRBJ2-7,.,TGCGCCAGCAGCGTCGGACAGCCGAGCTCCTACGAGCAGTACTTC,CASSVGQPSSYEQYF